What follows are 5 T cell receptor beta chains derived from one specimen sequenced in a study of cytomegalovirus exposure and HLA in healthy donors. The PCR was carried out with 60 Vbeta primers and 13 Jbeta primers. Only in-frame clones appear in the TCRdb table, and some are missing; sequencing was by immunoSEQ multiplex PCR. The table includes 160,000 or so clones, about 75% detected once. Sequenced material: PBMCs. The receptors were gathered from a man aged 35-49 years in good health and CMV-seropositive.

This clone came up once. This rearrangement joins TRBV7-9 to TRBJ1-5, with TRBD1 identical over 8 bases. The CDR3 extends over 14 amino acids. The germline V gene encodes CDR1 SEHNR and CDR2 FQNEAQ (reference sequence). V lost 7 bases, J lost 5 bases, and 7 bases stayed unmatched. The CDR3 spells CASNPGTGDQPQHF. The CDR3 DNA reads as TGTGCCAGCAACCCCGGGACAGGTGATCAGCCCCAGCATTTT. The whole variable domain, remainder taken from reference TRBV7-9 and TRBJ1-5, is DTGVSQNPRHKITKRGQNVTFRCDPISEHNRLYWYRQTLGQGPEFLTYFQNEAQLEKSRLLSDRFSAERPKGSFSTLEIQRTEQGDSAMYLCASNPGTGDQPQHFGDGTRLSIL.

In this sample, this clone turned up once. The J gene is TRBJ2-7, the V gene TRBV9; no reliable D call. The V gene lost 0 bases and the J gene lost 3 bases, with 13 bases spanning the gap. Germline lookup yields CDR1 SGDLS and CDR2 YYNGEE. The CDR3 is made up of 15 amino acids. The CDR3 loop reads CASSVASTNYYEQYF. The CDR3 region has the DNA TGTGCCAGCAGCGTAGCGAGCACGAATTACTACGAGCAGTACTTC.

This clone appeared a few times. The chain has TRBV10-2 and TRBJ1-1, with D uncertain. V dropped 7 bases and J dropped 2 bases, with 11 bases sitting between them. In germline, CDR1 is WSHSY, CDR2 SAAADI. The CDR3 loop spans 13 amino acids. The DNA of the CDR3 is TGCGCCAGCAACAAACACGAAAACACTGAAGCTTTCTTT. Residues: CASNKHENTEAFF.

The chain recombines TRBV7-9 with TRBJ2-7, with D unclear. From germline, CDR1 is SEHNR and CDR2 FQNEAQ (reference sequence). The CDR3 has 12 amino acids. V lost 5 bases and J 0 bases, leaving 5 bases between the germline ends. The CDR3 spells CASSVSSYEQYF. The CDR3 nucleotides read TGTGCCAGCAGCGTGAGCTCCTACGAGCAGTACTTC.

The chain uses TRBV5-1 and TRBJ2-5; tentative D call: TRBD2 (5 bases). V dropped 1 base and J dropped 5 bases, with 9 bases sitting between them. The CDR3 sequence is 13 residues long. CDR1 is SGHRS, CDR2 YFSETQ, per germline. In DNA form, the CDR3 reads TGCGCCAGCAGCTTGAGAGGGCCCGAGACCCAGTACTTC. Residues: CASSLRGPETQYF.